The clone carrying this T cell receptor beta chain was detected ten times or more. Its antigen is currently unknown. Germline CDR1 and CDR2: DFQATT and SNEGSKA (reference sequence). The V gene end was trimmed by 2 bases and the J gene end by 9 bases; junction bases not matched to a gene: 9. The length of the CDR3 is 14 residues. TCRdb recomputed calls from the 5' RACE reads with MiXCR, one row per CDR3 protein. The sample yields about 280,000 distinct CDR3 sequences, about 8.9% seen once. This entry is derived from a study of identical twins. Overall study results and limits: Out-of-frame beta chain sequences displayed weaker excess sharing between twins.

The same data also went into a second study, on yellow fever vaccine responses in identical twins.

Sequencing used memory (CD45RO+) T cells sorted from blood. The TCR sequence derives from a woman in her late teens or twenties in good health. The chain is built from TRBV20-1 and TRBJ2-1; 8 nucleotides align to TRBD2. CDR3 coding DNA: TGCAGTGCTAGACAAGCGGGAGAATCGAGTGAGCAGTTCTTC. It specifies CSARQAGESSEQFF.